These 25 T cell receptor beta chains originate from one sample sequenced in a study of T-cell reconstitution after alpha-beta-depleted transplantation in children. Preparation of the TCRbeta library involved a method that used unique molecular identifiers. TCRdb reanalysed the PCR reads using MiXCR and keeps one entry per CDR3 protein. This sample yields under 85,000 distinct CDR3 sequences, of which roughly 20% are seen a single time; 51% belongs to the top ten. The source was PBMCs, mostly from graft donor cells, collected 360 days after TCRalphabeta/CD19-depleted stem cell transplant. The receptors originated from a male patient between 2 and 10 years old who had a stem cell transplant for acute lymphoblastic leukemia, so the T cells may come from the graft donor.

This clonotype was counted only a few times. The V call is TRBV5-1, the J call TRBJ2-5; D is tentatively TRBD1 or TRBD2 (5 bases each). Germline-derived CDR1 and CDR2 are SGHRS and YFSETQ. The CDR3 consists of 16 residues. V shed 4 bases and J shed 0 bases, with 16 bases lying between them. The CDR3 loop is CASSLGTTVYQETQYF. The CDR3 bases are TGCGCCAGCAGCCTGGGGACGACGGTGTACCAAGAGACCCAGTACTTC.

This chain links TRBV20-1 with TRBJ2-3; D not resolved. Germline lookup yields CDR1 DFQATT and CDR2 SNEGSKA (reference sequence). This CDR3 comprises 12 residues. Trimming removed 3 bases at V and 2 bases at J, with 6 bases between. The CDR3 nucleotides read TGCAGTGCTAGTTACTTCACAGATACGCAGTATTTT. Translated: CSASYFTDTQYF.

J is TRBJ2-1 and V is TRBV28, with no clear D. V was cut by 6 bases and J by 9 bases, with 12 bases left in between. CDR3 length: 12 residues. Germline V gene lookup returns CDR1 MDHEN and CDR2 SYDVKM. CDR3 coding DNA: TGTGCCAGCAGACGACTTCATAGTGAGCAGTTCTTC. It yields the protein CASRRLHSEQFF.

This chain joins TRBV5-1 and TRBJ2-7; no clear D gene. V lost 4 bases and J 5 bases, leaving 10 bases between the germline ends. This CDR3 is built from 12 residues. CDR1 and CDR2 from the germline V gene are SGHRS and YFSETQ. Here the CDR3 reads CASSPGRNEQYF. As DNA, the CDR3 is TGCGCCAGCAGCCCCGGAAGGAACGAGCAGTACTTC.

The chain combines TRBV6-1 with TRBJ1-1, with TRBD1 matching over 10 bases. CDR1 is MNHNS and CDR2 is SASEGT in the germline V gene. Unmatched junction bases numbered 5, after V lost 5 bases and J lost 2 bases. The CDR3 runs to 15 residues. The CDR3 nucleotides are TGTGCCAGCAGTACCCGGGACAGGGGAAACACTGAAGCTTTCTTT. Translating it yields CASSTRDRGNTEAFF.

The V and J genes are TRBV10-3 and TRBJ2-4, with TRBD1 identical over 10 bases. V gave up 11 bases and J gave up 9 bases; unmatched junction bases: 10. The CDR3 is 13 residues long. CDR1 and CDR2 (germline): ENHRY, SYGVKD. DNA for the CDR3: TGTGCCGTACAGGGACAGGGGAGAGGCATTCAGTACTTC. It specifies CAVQGQGRGIQYF.

This clonotype was detected a few times. This chain connects TRBV7-9 to TRBJ2-3, with 8 positions matching TRBD2. V lost 1 base, J lost 0 bases, and 6 bases stayed unmatched. Per germline, CDR1 SEHNR and CDR2 FQNEAQ (reference sequence). The CDR3 has 17 residues. In DNA form, the CDR3 reads TGTGCCAGCAGCTTAGAATTAGCGGGACCTAGCACAGATACGCAGTATTTT. Residues: CASSLELAGPSTDTQYF.

This chain connects TRBV12-3 or TRBV12-4 to TRBJ1-6, with D maybe TRBD1 (5 bases). This CDR3 has 15 amino acids. The ends were cut back, 4 bases at V and 6 bases at J, with 13 bases in the middle. CDR3 in DNA: TGTGCCAGCAGTTCCGGGACGAGGGGTAATTCACCCCTCCACTTT. Amino acids: CASSSGTRGNSPLHF.

In this sample, this clonotype turned up many times. The V and J genes are TRBV12-3 or TRBV12-4 and TRBJ2-5, with a weak D call TRBD2 (6 bases). The ends were cut back, 2 bases at V and 5 bases at J, with 18 bases in the middle. This CDR3 comprises 16 residues. The CDR3 sequence: CASSLSLMSGVETQYF. The CDR3 DNA reads TGTGCCAGCAGTTTATCCCTTATGTCGGGAGTGGAGACCCAGTACTTC.

This chain uses TRBV5-5 with TRBJ1-3; TRBD1 might be the D (5 bases). CDR1 and CDR2 (germline): SGHKS, YYEKEE (reference sequence). This CDR3 contains 17 residues. Trimming took off 1 base at V and 2 bases at J, with 16 bases between the two ends. Here the CDR3 reads CASSLFGPDSAGNTIYF. The CDR3 DNA sequence: TGTGCCAGCAGCTTGTTCGGCCCAGACAGCGCTGGAAACACCATATATTTT.

This clonotype was observed a handful of times. The chain couples TRBV4-1 to TRBJ2-7; TRBD1 agrees at 7 bases. CDR1 MGHRA and CDR2 YSYEKL come from the germline V gene. Trimming at V came to 3 bases and at J to 6 bases, leaving 5 bases not matched to a gene. The CDR3 has 13 residues. CDR3 DNA: TGCGCCAGCAGCCAGACAGGGCCTGGCGAGCAGTACTTC. Translated: CASSQTGPGEQYF.

This clonotype was picked up a small number of times. V usage is TRBV20-1 and J usage is TRBJ2-7; D unresolved. Germline CDR1 and CDR2: DFQATT and SNEGSKA (reference sequence). This CDR3 is built from 12 residues. V lost 3 bases and J lost 2, with 8 bases in between. The chain's CDR3 is CSARGYPYEQYF. The CDR3 DNA reads TGCAGTGCTAGGGGCTATCCCTACGAGCAGTACTTC.

A few counts support this clonotype. The J gene is TRBJ2-2, the V gene TRBV27; 12 bases match TRBD2. Germline V lookup: CDR1 MNHEY, CDR2 SMNVEV (reference sequence). CDR3 length: 18 amino acids. Losses at the gene ends were 1 base for V and 7 bases for J; bases not matched to a gene: 10. The CDR3 nucleotides read TGTGCCAGCAGTTTATTGCCGACTAGCGGGAGACGGGACGGGGAGCTGTTTTTT. Protein sequence: CASSLLPTSGRRDGELFF.

This clonotype has more than one count but fewer than ten. The chain has TRBV12-3 or TRBV12-4 and TRBJ2-5, with 7 bases aligning to TRBD2. Trimming at V came to 0 bases and at J to 5 bases, leaving 6 bases not matched to a gene. This CDR3 comprises 15 residues. CDR3 residues: CASSLAAGVWETQYF. CDR3 nucleotides: TGTGCCAGCAGTTTAGCGGCGGGAGTATGGGAGACCCAGTACTTC.

This chain links TRBV18 with TRBJ2-7, with D perhaps given as TRBD1 or TRBD2 (5 bases each). The CDR3 sequence is 13 residues long. The germline V gene encodes CDR1 KGHSH and CDR2 LQKENI. V shed 4 bases and J shed 1 base, with 8 bases lying between them. DNA of the CDR3: TGTGCCAGCTCACGGGACCATTCCTACGAGCAGTACTTC. It specifies CASSRDHSYEQYF. The whole variable domain, filled in from reference TRBV18 and TRBJ2-7, reads NAGVMQNPRHLVRRRGQEARLRCSPMKGHSHVYWYRQLPEEGLKFMVYLQKENIIDESGMPKERFSAEFPKEGPSILRIQQVVRGDSAAYFCASSRDHSYEQYFGPGTRLTVT.

The sample holds many counts of this clonotype. V gene TRBV29-1 combines with J gene TRBJ2-1, with 8 bases lining up with TRBD1. Trimming took 7 bases from V and 6 from J; bases not matched to a gene: 8. The germline CDR1 and CDR2 sequences are SQVTM and ANQGSEA. The CDR3 totals 13 residues. The CDR3 reads CSARQGLGNEQFF. In DNA form, the CDR3 reads TGCAGCGCAAGACAGGGGCTGGGCAATGAGCAGTTCTTC.

In its sample, this clonotype was seen a few times. At one end, the junction sequence differs from germline, possibly due to a read error. The rearrangement joins TRBV5-1 to TRBJ1-4; no clear D gene. CDR1 and CDR2 (germline): SGHRS, YFSETQ. The CDR3 has 13 residues. This CDR3 is CASSLADGEKLFF. Here the CDR3 DNA reads TGCGCCAGTAGCTTGGCCGATGGTGAAAAACTGTTTTTT. The variable domain in full, with the rest retrieved from reference TRBV5-1 and TRBJ1-4, is KAGVTQTPRYLIKTRGQQVTLSCSPISGHRSVSWYQQTPGQGLQFLFEYFSETQRNKGNFPGRFSGRQFSNSRSEMNVSTLELGDSALYLCASSLADGEKLFFGSGTQLSVL.

This clonotype was observed many times. The chain joins TRBV7-8 to TRBJ2-1; the match to TRBD2 covers 10 bases. In germline, CDR1 is SGHVS, CDR2 FQNEAQ. V lost 5 bases to trimming and J lost 7 bases; unmatched junction nucleotides: 8. The CDR3 sequence is 15 residues long. CDR3 bases: TGTGCCAGCAGCCCCAGCGGGAGGGCCCGAAATGAGCAGTTCTTC. Its protein is CASSPSGRARNEQFF.

V gene TRBV27 combines with J gene TRBJ2-7, with TRBD1 matching over 7 bases. The J segment lost 3 bases and the V segment lost 6 bases, leaving 11 bases of the junction unmatched. Germline loops: CDR1 MNHEY, CDR2 SMNVEV (reference sequence). The CDR3 runs 15 residues. The CDR3 DNA is TGTGCCAGCAGCCGAGGGGGCACGTACTACTACGAGCAGTACTTC. Its protein is CASSRGGTYYYEQYF.

This chain uses TRBV12-3 or TRBV12-4 with TRBJ2-7; the match to TRBD1 covers 7 bases. The CDR3 loop spans 15 amino acids. J lost 0 bases, V lost 0 bases, and 2 bases had no gene match. The CDR3 sequence is CASSLANRGSYEQYF. As DNA, the CDR3 is TGTGCCAGCAGTTTAGCGAACAGGGGCTCCTACGAGCAGTACTTC.

This clonotype was seen only a few times. The genes are TRBV7-6 and TRBJ1-5; D remains ambiguous. CDR3 length: 14 amino acids. The V gene lost 2 bases and the J gene lost 4 bases, with 9 bases spanning the gap. Germline CDR1 SGHVS, CDR2 FNYEAQ. DNA for the CDR3: TGTGCCAGCAGCTTAATGCCAGGTAATCAGCCCCAGCATTTT. This sequence encodes CASSLMPGNQPQHF.

The V call is TRBV5-5, the J call TRBJ2-7, with 8 bases lining up with TRBD1. The CDR3 is made up of 16 amino acids. V trimming: 4 bases; J trimming: 3 bases; junction bases outside the gene matches: 12. Germline assignment: CDR1 SGHKS and CDR2 YYEKEE (reference sequence). The CDR3 protein is CASSRRDRRFFYEQYF. CDR3 in DNA: TGTGCCAGCAGCCGAAGGGACAGGCGATTTTTCTACGAGCAGTACTTC.

The chain uses TRBV13 and TRBJ2-7; D perhaps matches TRBD2 (6 bases). CDR1 and CDR2 from the germline V gene are PRHDT and FYEKMQ (reference sequence). The V gene lost 5 bases and the J gene lost 6 bases, with 17 bases spanning the gap. The length of the CDR3 is 14 residues. The DNA for the CDR3 is TGTGCCAGCAGCCAGCTGGCAGGGAGGACCGAGCAGTACTTC. The encoded protein is CASSQLAGRTEQYF.

This clonotype was recorded many times. The rearrangement links TRBV5-1 to TRBJ2-7; perhaps TRBD2 as D (5 bases). The germline V and J ends were trimmed by 4 bases and 4 bases, with 15 bases remaining between them. CDR3 length: 14 residues. CDR1 and CDR2 from the germline V gene are SGHRS and YFSETQ. CDR3 nucleotides: TGCGCCAGCAGCCGTGTAGGGTCGGGGTACGAGCAGTACTTC. Translating gives CASSRVGSGYEQYF. Variable domain in full (rest from reference TRBV5-1 and TRBJ2-7): KAGVTQTPRYLIKTRGQQVTLSCSPISGHRSVSWYQQTPGQGLQFLFEYFSETQRNKGNFPGRFSGRQFSNSRSEMNVSTLELGDSALYLCASSRVGSGYEQYFGPGTRLTVT.

The chain combines TRBV3-1 with TRBJ2-1; D uncertain. This CDR3 has 13 residues. The germline V gene has CDR1 LGHDT and CDR2 YNNKEL (reference sequence). V lost 1 base to trimming and J lost 4 bases, with 5 bases between them. For the CDR3, the DNA is TGTGCCAGCAGCCAAGGCCCGTACAATGAGCAGTTCTTC. Its protein is CASSQGPYNEQFF.